The T cell receptor (beta chain) under discussion was sequenced for a study of T cells in localized non-small cell lung cancer. Here immunoSEQ multiplex PCR was the method, and the copy in TCRdb shows in-frame clones only, minus some. The repertoire includes about 82,000 clones, about 78% of them detected once, and about a fifth sits in the top ten. Germline values: CDR1 MNHEY, CDR2 SVGAGI. The V gene lost 2 bases and the J gene lost 1 base, with 6 bases spanning the gap. This CDR3 spans 13 amino acids. Points from the study as a whole: In adjacent lung appeared a median about 57 of the top 100 tumor clones.

Concerning this clone: Its cognate antigen is unknown.

The sequence was collected from a man aged 40 to 70 with stage II squamous cell lung carcinoma. The specimen was PBMCs, collected before any cancer treatment. V is TRBV6-5 and J is TRBJ2-7; D is unresolved. The CDR3 nucleotides read TGTGCCAGCAGTTACGGAGTGTCCTACGAGCAGTACTTC. This codes for CASSYGVSYEQYF.